This is a list of T cell receptor beta chains from one sample in a study of shared clonotypes between healthy human individuals. Sequencing was performed with immunoSEQ multiplex PCR; in TCRdb, only in-frame clones are kept and a portion is missing. The table lists 950,000 to 1,100,000 clones, roughly 74% of them singletons, with 0.61% in the top ten. The sample consisted of memory CD4+ T cells from PBMCs. The receptor source for this set is a man between 18 and 35 years old in good health. Some clones in this sample may be carry-over from other donors' samples. CDR3s include the opening cysteine and the closing phenylalanine or tryptophan. A D gene is named only where the DNA matches it firmly. Where a row states a size, it is once, few, many or the class of an expanded clone; other rows omit it.

v_call,j_call,clone_size,d_call,cdr3_nt,cdr3_aa
TRBV7-8,TRBJ1-1,once,TRBD1,TGTGCCAGCGCACGGGACAGAGACACTGAAGCTTTCTTT,CASARDRDTEAFF
TRBV5-1,TRBJ1-1,NA,NA,TGCGCCAGCAGCGTAAGGGGGAGGGGAACTGAAGCTTTCTTT,CASSVRGRGTEAFF
TRBV21-1,TRBJ1-5,once,NA,TGTGCCAGCAGCAATCCCACCGCCGAGCCCAAAAATCAGCCCCAGCATTTT,CASSNPTAEPKNQPQHF
TRBV6-1,TRBJ2-6,once,NA,TGTGCCAGCAGGGGGGTTTTTGGGGCCAACGTCCTGACTTTC,CASRGVFGANVLTF
TRBV30,TRBJ1-5,NA,TRBD1,TGTGCCTGGAGTCCGGGACAGGACGGTCAGCCCCAGCATTTT,CAWSPGQDGQPQHF
TRBV6-6,TRBJ2-7,NA,TRBD2,TGTGCCAGCACCCTGGGACTAGCGGGTCTCTACGAGCAGTACTTC,CASTLGLAGLYEQYF
TRBV5-1,TRBJ2-5,NA,TRBD1,TGCGCCAGCAGCTTAATGGGACAGGAAGAGACCCAGTACTTC,CASSLMGQEETQYF
TRBV5-1,TRBJ2-3,NA,TRBD1,TGCGCCAGCAGCTGGGGACAGGGTAGCACAGATACGCAGTATTTT,CASSWGQGSTDTQYF
TRBV4-1,TRBJ1-2,NA,TRBD1,TGCGCCAGCAGCCAAGAGGGACAGGGGTATGGCTACACCTTC,CASSQEGQGYGYTF
TRBV4-1,TRBJ1-1,NA,NA,TGCGCCAGCAGGCCCTGGGCGAACACTGAAGCTTTCTTT,CASRPWANTEAFF
TRBV2,TRBJ2-1,NA,NA,TGTGCCAGCAGTGAATCGGGAGCCCCGATCAATGAGCAGTTCTTC,CASSESGAPINEQFF
TRBV7-8,TRBJ1-1,NA,NA,TGTGCCAGCAGCCTCAGGACTATGAACACTGAAGCTTTCTTT,CASSLRTMNTEAFF
TRBV2,TRBJ1-4,NA,NA,TGTGCCAGCAGTGAATTGGGACGGAATGGAGATGAAAAACTGTTTTTT,CASSELGRNGDEKLFF
TRBV7-2,TRBJ2-3,NA,NA,TGTGCCAGCAGCCCGAGGAGGGGGGGACTCTCGACAGATACGCAGTATTTT,CASSPRRGGLSTDTQYF
TRBV4-2,TRBJ2-4,NA,NA,TGTGCCAGCAGCCAGGATTTTACTCGGGATTCGGGAAACATTCAGTACTTC,CASSQDFTRDSGNIQYF